This T cell receptor beta chain was sequenced in a study of OX40 agonist ivuxolimab in advanced cancers. In the study overall: Patients received the agonistic anti-OX40 (CD134) antibody ivuxolimab. Recorded diagnoses for dose-escalation patients were hepatocellular carcinoma, melanoma, renal cell or head and neck cancer. Findings and caveats of the study: Expanded clones tended on average to be more numerous among CD8+ T cells than CD4+. Clonal expansion by week 6 occurred in CD4+ and CD8+ blood T cells (at 0.1 to 3.0 mg/kg).

This CDR3 has 13 amino acids. Looked up from germline, CDR1 is SNHLY and CDR2 is FYNNEI. J was trimmed by 13 bases and V by 3 bases; bases with no gene match: 10. A note on this clone: Its antigen is not identified.

Method: immunoSEQ multiplex PCR; TCRdb's copy keeps in-frame clones and lacks some. The data show 26,000 or so clones, more than 70% seen once. The sequencing here drew on CD4+ or CD8+ T cells sorted from blood, taken in a trial of the OX40 agonist ivuxolimab. The sequence came from an adult with an advanced solid tumor such as melanoma, head and neck, liver or kidney cancer. J is TRBJ1-2 and V is TRBV2; 8 bases align to TRBD1. CDR3 DNA sequence: TGTGCCAGCAGTGATTATCCAGGACAGGGTCTCACCTTC. Encoded protein: CASSDYPGQGLTF.